This T cell receptor beta chain came from a study of cytomegalovirus exposure and HLA in healthy donors. General study results and limits: DRB1 had the most TCR associations and HLA-C the fewest, a later analysis found, with rates varying by HLA locus.

A remark on this clone: Its antigen is as yet unknown.

The CDR3 has 16 amino acids. Germline CDR1 LNHNV, CDR2 YYDKDF (reference sequence). V shed 3 bases and J shed 0 bases, with 12 bases lying between them. Primers included in the PCR were 60 Vbeta and 13 Jbeta primers. Method: immunoSEQ multiplex PCR; TCRdb's copy keeps in-frame clones and lacks some. Of under 200,000 clones listed, around 79% were seen once; the top ten hold approximately 0.39%. The sequencing input was PBMCs. The sequence was collected from a male donor in good health and CMV-seropositive. The chain employs TRBV15 and TRBJ1-5; D uncertain. The CDR3 loop is CATSSADKNSNQPQHF. The CDR3 region has the DNA TGTGCCACCAGCAGCGCTGACAAGAATAGCAATCAGCCCCAGCATTTT.